These 17 T cell receptor beta chains came from one sample sequenced in a study of immune evolution from preneoplasia to lung adenocarcinoma. Here immunoSEQ multiplex PCR was the method, and the copy in TCRdb shows in-frame clones only, minus some. The table records roughly 28,000 clones, 65% to 75% of them present only once. The sequencing input was FFPE invasive lung adenocarcinoma tissue. The source of these receptors is a person between 55 and 69 years old with invasive lung adenocarcinoma. Some clones in this sample may be carry-over from other donors' samples.

The chain joins TRBV2 to TRBJ1-5, with D perhaps matching TRBD1 (5 bases). V was clipped by 4 bases and J by 6 bases, with 16 bases between them. This CDR3 has 15 residues. The germline CDR1 and CDR2 sequences are SNHLY and FYNNEI. The CDR3 nucleotides are TGTGCCAGCAGTGCCCCTGGGGGGGACGGTCAGCCCCAGCATTTT. Its protein product is CASSAPGGDGQPQHF.

The rearrangement uses TRBV9 and TRBJ2-5, with a tentative D call TRBD1 (6 bases). The germline V gene has CDR1 SGDLS and CDR2 YYNGEE. The CDR3 is made up of 16 amino acids. Trimming pared 1 base from V and 0 bases from J, leaving 13 bases between. CDR3 region: CASSVQGSTDQETQYF. CDR3 DNA sequence: TGTGCCAGCAGCGTACAGGGGTCGACAGACCAAGAGACCCAGTACTTC.

The gene calls are TRBV5-4 and TRBJ2-7; D unclear. The CDR3 contains 14 residues. The germline V gene encodes CDR1 SGHNT and CDR2 YYREEE (reference sequence). With 1 base removed from V and 0 bases from J, the gap between germline ends came to 8 bases. DNA for the CDR3: TGTGCCAGCAGCTTGAACGGCGTCTCCTACGAGCAGTACTTC. Translation: CASSLNGVSYEQYF.

There are a few counts of this clone. V usage is TRBV19 and J usage is TRBJ2-1; 12 positions agree with TRBD2. CDR3 size: 16 residues. Germline CDR1 and CDR2: LNHDA and SQIVND (reference sequence). The ends lost 2 bases at V and 3 bases at J; junction bases unmatched: 2. The CDR3 nucleotides are TGTGCCAGTAGTATACTAGCGGGAGGGATCTACAATGAGCAGTTCTTC. Protein sequence: CASSILAGGIYNEQFF.

This rearrangement joins TRBV28 to TRBJ2-5, with 9 positions matching TRBD1. V lost 7 bases and J lost 1; bases outside the gene matches: 10. Germline V lookup: CDR1 MDHEN, CDR2 SYDVKM. The CDR3 length is 16 residues. The CDR3 spells CASKQGAPGSQETQYF. DNA of the CDR3: TGTGCCAGCAAACAGGGGGCTCCGGGTTCCCAAGAGACCCAGTACTTC.

The chain joins TRBV5-1 to TRBJ2-3; no reliable D call. Looked up from germline, CDR1 is SGHRS and CDR2 is YFSETQ. Trimming stripped 4 bases from V and 4 bases from J, with 10 bases between. The CDR3 covers 13 residues. The CDR3 DNA follows: TGCGCCAGCAGCACCCGACTCGCAGATACGCAGTATTTT. It encodes CASSTRLADTQYF. Together with reference TRBV5-1 and TRBJ2-3, the CDR3 gives the full variable domain: KAGVTQTPRYLIKTRGQQVTLSCSPISGHRSVSWYQQTPGQGLQFLFEYFSETQRNKGNFPGRFSGRQFSNSRSEMNVSTLELGDSALYLCASSTRLADTQYFGPGTRLTVL.

This sequence joins TRBV7-7 and TRBJ2-5, with 8 positions matching TRBD2. CDR3 size: 18 residues. Germline V lookup: CDR1 SSHAT, CDR2 FNYEAQ (reference sequence). Trimming at V came to 3 bases and at J to 5 bases, leaving 17 bases not matched to a gene. The CDR3, as DNA: TGTGCCAGCAGCTTGGGAAGAAGCGGGAGCCTGAGGCGGGAGACCCAGTACTTC. Its protein product is CASSLGRSGSLRRETQYF. The full variable domain, completed using reference TRBV7-7 and TRBJ2-5, is GAGVSQSPRYKVTKRGQDVTLRCDPISSHATLYWYQQALGQGPEFLTYFNYEAQPDKSGLPSDRFSAERPEGSISTLTIQRTEQRDSAMYRCASSLGRSGSLRRETQYFGPGTRLLVL.

The chain recombines TRBV6-5 with TRBJ1-2, with D perhaps TRBD1 (5 bases). The CDR3 has 16 amino acids. Germline V CDR1 and CDR2: MNHEY, SVGAGI. Trimming removed 3 bases at V and 3 bases at J, with 17 bases between. CDR3 bases: TGTGCCAGCAGTTATTCTGGGGGGTCCAACTACTATGGCTACACCTTC. This sequence encodes CASSYSGGSNYYGYTF.

The chain uses TRBV5-4 and TRBJ2-2; TRBD2 matches 10 bases. The CDR3 is 16 residues long. Trimming cost V 3 bases and J 2 bases; bases outside gene matches: 4. CDR1 and CDR2 from the germline V gene are SGHNT and YYREEE (reference sequence). The DNA of the CDR3 is TGTGCCAGCAGCTCAGTAGCGGGAGGTAACACCGGGGAGCTGTTTTTT. Translated: CASSSVAGGNTGELFF.

This clone was counted between two and nine times. This chain uses TRBV30 with TRBJ2-5, with a weak D call TRBD2 (5 bases). CDR3 size: 11 residues. Germline V lookup: CDR1 GTSNPN, CDR2 SVGIG (reference sequence). The V and J ends lost 6 bases and 4 bases respectively, with 9 bases between them. The CDR3 DNA sequence: TGTGCCTGTCCGGGGAGAGAGACCCAGTACTTC. Translation gives CACPGRETQYF.

This clone is judged medium-sized. The same CDR3 also results from other DNA sequences found in this sample. This chain uses TRBV18 with TRBJ2-1; 10 bases fit TRBD2. In germline, CDR1 is KGHSH, CDR2 LQKENI. The CDR3 contains 16 residues. V shed 3 bases and J 3 bases; nucleotides not matched to a gene: 5. In DNA, the CDR3 is TGTGCCAGCTCACCGTCGACTAGCGGGCTCTACAATGAGCAGTTCTTC. As protein: CASSPSTSGLYNEQFF. The entire variable domain, with the rest obtained from reference TRBV18 and TRBJ2-1, is as follows: NAGVMQNPRHLVRRRGQEARLRCSPMKGHSHVYWYRQLPEEGLKFMVYLQKENIIDESGMPKERFSAEFPKEGPSILRIQQVVRGDSAAYFCASSPSTSGLYNEQFFGPGTRLTVL.

The chain joins TRBV9 to TRBJ2-7, with 7 positions matching TRBD1. Germline trimming cut 0 bases from V and 0 bases from J; bases unmatched to any gene: 3. The V gene's germline CDR1 is SGDLS and CDR2 YYNGEE. This CDR3 contains 15 residues. The CDR3 protein is CASSVGDSISYEQYF. The CDR3 DNA sequence: TGTGCCAGCAGCGTAGGGGACAGCATCTCCTACGAGCAGTACTTC.

This sequence joins TRBV2 and TRBJ2-3, with D maybe TRBD2 (5 bases). CDR3 length equals 13 residues. Germline V lookup: CDR1 SNHLY, CDR2 FYNNEI. The V and J ends lost 6 bases and 2 bases respectively, with 9 bases between them. CDR3 in amino acids: CASRRATTDTQYF. CDR3 DNA: TGTGCCAGCAGGCGGGCGACCACAGATACGCAGTATTTT.

This chain connects TRBV7-6 to TRBJ2-5; weak D call: TRBD2 (5 bases). Germline V gives CDR1 SGHVS, CDR2 FNYEAQ. This CDR3 is 12 amino acids long. V was clipped by 4 bases and J by 5 bases, with 8 bases between them. CDR3 region: CASSSGMETQYF. The CDR3 nucleotides read TGTGCCAGCAGCTCCGGGATGGAGACCCAGTACTTC.

The chain combines TRBV2 with TRBJ2-5; TRBD1 matches 8 bases. The CDR3 length is 13 residues. Germline lookup yields CDR1 SNHLY and CDR2 FYNNEI. V gave up 5 bases and J gave up 12 bases; unmatched junction bases: 11. This CDR3 is CASSLPGQVQEYF. CDR3 nucleotides: TGTGCCAGCAGTCTCCCGGGACAGGTCCAGGAGTACTTC.

CDR3 in DNA: TGTGCCAGTAGTATTGGGGAGGCCTTTACGGGCTACACCTTC. Protein product: CASSIGEAFTGYTF. The gene calls are TRBV19 and TRBJ1-2, with D unclear. Trimming stripped 3 bases from V and 8 bases from J, with 16 bases between. Germline CDR1 LNHDA, CDR2 SQIVND (reference sequence). The CDR3 consists of 14 residues.

This clone was seen just once. This rearrangement joins TRBV15 to TRBJ2-3, with 9 nucleotides matching TRBD1. Trimming took 3 bases from V and 8 from J; bases not matched to a gene: 12. This CDR3 has 16 amino acids. In germline, CDR1 is LNHNV, CDR2 YYDKDF (reference sequence). CDR3 protein: CATSSVGRTGVGTQYF. Here the CDR3 DNA reads TGTGCCACCAGCAGCGTAGGTCGGACAGGGGTGGGTACGCAGTATTTT.